The rows below give T cell receptor beta chains drawn from one sample of a study of T cell responses to AZD1222 COVID-19 vaccine. The protocol was immunoSEQ multiplex PCR, while the TCRdb copy is restricted to in-frame clones and leaves out a portion. The sample consists of about 92,000 clones, under 95% of them appearing once. The sample was peripheral blood, taken on day 0 of AZD1222 vaccination. The origin of the receptors is an adult in good health. Each CDR3 is given with its conserved first and last residue. D genes are given only for firm matches. Some rows mark clone size as missing; the rest say once, few, many or name a class of expanded clone.

clone size	D gene	V gene	J gene	CDR3 DNA	CDR3 protein
NA	NA	TRBV5-1	TRBJ2-5	TGCGCCAGCAGCTTTCAACAGGAAGAGACCCAGTACTTC	CASSFQQEETQYF
once	NA	TRBV6-5	TRBJ2-7	TGTGCCAGCAGTTACTCGCTGGCGTCGGCCTACGAGCAGTACTTC	CASSYSLASAYEQYF
NA	NA	TRBV6-5	TRBJ2-5	TGTGCCAGCAGTCGGACAGAGCAAGAGACCCAGTACTTC	CASSRTEQETQYF
NA	NA	TRBV27	TRBJ2-7	TGTGCCAGCAGTTTATTACCTAGTCGCTACGAGCAGTACTTC	CASSLLPSRYEQYF
NA	TRBD1	TRBV28	TRBJ2-7	TGTGCCAGCAGTACACGGGGACAGGGGAATCCCTACGAGCAGTACTTC	CASSTRGQGNPYEQYF
NA	TRBD2	TRBV20-1	TRBJ2-2	TGCAGTGCTAGTTCGGGGGGGTACACCGGGGAGCTGTTTTTT	CSASSGGYTGELFF
NA	NA	TRBV24-1	TRBJ2-7	TGTGCCACCAGTGATTCGCGTGAGGAGCAGTACTTC	CATSDSREEQYF
once	NA	TRBV3-1/TRBV3-2	TRBJ2-3	TGTGCCAGCAGCTTCCAGGGTGGAGATACGCAGTATTTT	CASSFQGGDTQYF
NA	NA	TRBV7-6	TRBJ2-7	TGTGCCAGTGAAAACAGGGTCGGCGAGCAGTACTTC	CASENRVGEQYF
NA	TRBD2	TRBV7-2	TRBJ2-7	TGTGCCAGCAGCTTAGCACTAGCGGGGATACCCAACGAGCAGTACTTC	CASSLALAGIPNEQYF
NA	TRBD1	TRBV4-3	TRBJ1-1	TGCGCCAGCAGCCAAGATGCCGGACAGGGCCATGAGAACACTGAAGCTTTCTTT	CASSQDAGQGHENTEAFF
few	NA	TRBV11-3	TRBJ2-2	TGTGCCAGCAGCTTAGATGGCAGGGACACCGGGGAGCTGTTTTTT	CASSLDGRDTGELFF
NA	NA	TRBV5-5	TRBJ1-2	TGTGCCAGCAGCCCTGAGACGGAAGGGACCTCGTCTGGCTACACCTTC	CASSPETEGTSSGYTF
NA	NA	TRBV6-2/TRBV6-3	TRBJ1-2	TGTGCCAGCAGTTACCCCCTTAACTATGGCTACACCTTC	CASSYPLNYGYTF
NA	TRBD1	TRBV5-1	TRBJ1-5	TGCGCCAGCAGCCCGGGGACAGATCTTCAGCCCCAGCATTTT	CASSPGTDLQPQHF
NA	NA	TRBV4-1	TRBJ1-4	TGCGCCAGCAGCCACCCAGTGGGGAGGCAGTCGGGCTTTTTTTTT	CASSHPVGRQSGFFF
NA	NA	TRBV7-3	TRBJ1-4	TGTGCCAGCAGCCGAGGTGGGAATGAAAAACTGTTTTTT	CASSRGGNEKLFF
NA	TRBD1	TRBV3-1/TRBV3-2	TRBJ1-5	TGTGCCAGCAGCCAGCAGGGGGCCGGCAATCAGCCCCAGCATTTT	CASSQQGAGNQPQHF
NA	NA	TRBV19	TRBJ1-4	TGTGCCAGTAGTCCGGTTTCAACTAATGAAAAACTGTTTTTT	CASSPVSTNEKLFF
NA	NA	TRBV3-1/TRBV3-2	TRBJ2-2	TGTGCCAGCAGCCACCCAGGGTCCGGGGAGCTGTTTTTT	CASSHPGSGELFF
NA	TRBD1	TRBV5-1	TRBJ2-3	TGCGCCAGCAGCCCCGCAGGGGGAGCTAGCACAGATACGCAGTATTTT	CASSPAGGASTDTQYF
once	NA	TRBV20-1	TRBJ1-2	TGCAGTGCTAGTGTAAATAACTATGGCTACACCTTC	CSASVNNYGYTF